Listed below are T cell receptor beta chains from one sample, sequenced in a study of shared clonotypes between healthy human individuals. Sequencing was performed with immunoSEQ multiplex PCR; in TCRdb, only in-frame clones are kept and a portion is missing. The data contain about 1.1 million clones, 60% to 80% of them seen just once; the ten biggest clones take up 0.89%. Sequencing was done on a sample of memory CD4+ T cells from PBMCs. The receptors originated from a man between 18 and 35 years old in good health. Some clones in this sample may be carry-over from other donors' samples. Each CDR3 is given with its conserved first and last residue. D genes are given only for firm matches. Only some rows state a clone size, as once, few, many or a class for expanded clones.

cdr3_nt cdr3_aa clone_size d_call j_call v_call
TGTGCCAGCTCACCTGGGACAGGGGTTCGCACTAATGAAAAACTGTTTTTT CASSPGTGVRTNEKLFF NA TRBD1 TRBJ1-4 TRBV18
TGCAGCGTTGTATGGGGTGGGACGGCCTACGAGCAGTACTTC CSVVWGGTAYEQYF few NA TRBJ2-7 TRBV29-1
TGTGCCAGCAAGCCAACTTACTACGAGCAGTACTTC CASKPTYYEQYF NA NA TRBJ2-7 TRBV28
TGTGCCAGCCGGAGACAGGGGGCCACCGGGGAGCTGTTTTTT CASRRQGATGELFF NA TRBD1 TRBJ2-2 TRBV6-5
TGTGCCTGGAGTCGAGGACAGGGACTAGTAGAGGAGCAGTACTTC CAWSRGQGLVEEQYF many NA TRBJ2-7 TRBV30
TGTGCCAGCACAAAAGTAGGAGGTGAGCAGTTCTTC CASTKVGGEQFF many NA TRBJ2-1 TRBV28
TGCGCCAGCAGCTTAGACCCGAATGAAAAACTGTTTTTT CASSLDPNEKLFF NA NA TRBJ1-4 TRBV5-1
TGTGCCAGCAGCTTGGCGGGGGAGCAGTTCTTC CASSLAGEQFF NA NA TRBJ2-1 TRBV5-6
TGTGCCAGCAGCCTCGGACAGTCTTATGGCTACACCTTC CASSLGQSYGYTF NA NA TRBJ1-2 TRBV25-1
TGCGCCAGCAGCTTGATGGGCAATGAGCAGTTCTTC CASSLMGNEQFF NA NA TRBJ2-1 TRBV5-1
TGTGCCAGCAGCCCGGGTAAAAGCCGCAATCAGCCCCAGCATTTT CASSPGKSRNQPQHF NA NA TRBJ1-5 TRBV5-8
TGTGCCATCAGTGAGTCAACTAGCGGGAACGGTATAGATACGCAGTATTTT CAISESTSGNGIDTQYF NA TRBD2 TRBJ2-3 TRBV10-3
TGTGCCAGCAGCTTCCGATATCCCGACCTCTTAATCTCCTACAATGAGCAGTTCTTC CASSFRYPDLLISYNEQFF NA NA TRBJ2-1 TRBV7-9